This record concerns one T cell receptor beta chain sequence. The antigen remains unidentified. This specimen belongs to a study of cytomegalovirus exposure and HLA in healthy donors. Study-wide results and caveats: In a later analysis, several top co-occurrence clusters appeared linked to parvovirus B19, influenza, CMV and Epstein-Barr virus.

The PCR employed 60 Vbeta primers together with 13 Jbeta primers. Sequencing used immunoSEQ multiplex PCR; TCRdb keeps in-frame clones, though not all of them. The sample includes 110,000 or so clones, about 80% of them seen just once. The receptor comes from a woman aged 40 to 50 in good health and CMV-seropositive. The sample was PBMCs.

The CDR3 loop reads CASSLGRSTDTQYF. DNA of the CDR3: TGTGCCAGCAGCTTGGGGAGGTCGACAGATACGCAGTATTTT. V gene TRBV11-2 combines with J gene TRBJ2-3, with D possibly TRBD2 on 6 matching bases. Germline CDR1 SGHAT, CDR2 FQNNGV. The ends were cut back, 3 bases at V and 3 bases at J, with 10 bases in the middle. CDR3 length equals 14 residues. Looking up the rest from reference TRBV11-2 and TRBJ2-3 gives the full variable domain: EAGVAQSPRYKIIEKRQSVAFWCNPISGHATLYWYQQILGQGPKLLIQFQNNGVVDDSQLPKDRFSAERLKGVDSTLKIQPAKLEDSAVYLCASSLGRSTDTQYFGPGTRLTVL.